This TCR beta chain was identified during a study of regulatory T cells in long-lasting Graves disease. Study-wide points: It was possible that the small sample size reduced accuracy.

The time point: newly diagnosed GD, antithyroid drugs for less than 3 months. The TCR library was made from RNA extracted from PBMCs. V lost 5 bases, J lost 3 bases, and 1 base stayed unmatched. The CDR3 sequence is 13 residues long. CDR1 and CDR2 (germline): MNHNS, SASEGT. This clonotype was counted many times. Its antigen is unidentified. Researchers made TCR beta libraries by using iRepertoire HTBI primers and running Arm-PCR on CDR3 regions. In TCRdb, the multiplex PCR reads were re-called with MiXCR into one record per CDR3 protein. The repertoire holds 360,000 or so distinct CDR3 sequences, with 15% to 20% as singletons. This same sample was also part of a study on T cells in Graves' hyperthyroidism and ophthalmopathy.

The sequencing used peripheral blood mononuclear cells (PBMCs), collected at new diagnosis, from a patient treated with antithyroid drugs. The chain has TRBV6-1 and TRBJ1-1; 9 bases align to TRBD1. This receptor was taken from a woman aged 18-30 years with Graves disease. The DNA for the CDR3 is TGTGCCAGCAGTCGACAGGGGGACACTGAAGCTTTCTTT. This gives the protein CASSRQGDTEAFF.